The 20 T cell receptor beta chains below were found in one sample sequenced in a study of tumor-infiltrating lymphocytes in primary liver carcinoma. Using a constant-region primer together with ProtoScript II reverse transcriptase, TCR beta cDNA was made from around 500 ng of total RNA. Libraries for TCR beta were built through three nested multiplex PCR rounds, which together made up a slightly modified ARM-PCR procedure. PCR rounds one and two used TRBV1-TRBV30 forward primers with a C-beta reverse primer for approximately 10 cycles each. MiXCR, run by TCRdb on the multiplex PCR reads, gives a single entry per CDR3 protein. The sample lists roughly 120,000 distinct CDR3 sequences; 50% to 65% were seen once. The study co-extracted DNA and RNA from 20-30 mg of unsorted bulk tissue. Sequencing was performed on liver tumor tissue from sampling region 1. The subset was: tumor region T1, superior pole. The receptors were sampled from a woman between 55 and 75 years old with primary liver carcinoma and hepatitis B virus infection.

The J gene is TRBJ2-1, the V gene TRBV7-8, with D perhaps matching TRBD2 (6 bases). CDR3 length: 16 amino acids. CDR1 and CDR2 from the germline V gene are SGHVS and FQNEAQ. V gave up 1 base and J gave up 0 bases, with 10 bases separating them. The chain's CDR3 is CASSLGAGFSYNEQFF. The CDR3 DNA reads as TGTGCCAGCAGCTTAGGTGCGGGATTCTCCTACAATGAGCAGTTCTTC.

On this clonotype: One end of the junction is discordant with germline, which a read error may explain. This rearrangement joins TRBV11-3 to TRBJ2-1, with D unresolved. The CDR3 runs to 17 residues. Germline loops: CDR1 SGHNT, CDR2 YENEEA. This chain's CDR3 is CASSVDPKSFSYNEQSF. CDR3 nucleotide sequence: TGTGCCAGCAGCGTAGATCCCAAGAGTTTTTCCTACAATGAGCAGTCCTTC.

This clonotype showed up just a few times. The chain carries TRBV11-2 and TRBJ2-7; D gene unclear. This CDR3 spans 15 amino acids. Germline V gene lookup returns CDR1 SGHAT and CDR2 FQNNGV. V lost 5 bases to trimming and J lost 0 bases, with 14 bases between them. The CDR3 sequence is CASSMIGGSSYEQYF. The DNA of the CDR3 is TGTGCCAGCAGCATGATAGGCGGTAGCTCCTACGAGCAGTACTTC. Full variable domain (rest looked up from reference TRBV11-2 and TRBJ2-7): EAGVAQSPRYKIIEKRQSVAFWCNPISGHATLYWYQQILGQGPKLLIQFQNNGVVDDSQLPKDRFSAERLKGVDSTLKIQPAKLEDSAVYLCASSMIGGSSYEQYFGPGTRLTVT.

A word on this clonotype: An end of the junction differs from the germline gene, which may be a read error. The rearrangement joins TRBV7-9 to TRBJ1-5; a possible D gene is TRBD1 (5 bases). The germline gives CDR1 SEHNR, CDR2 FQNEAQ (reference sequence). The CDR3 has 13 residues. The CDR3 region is CTSIWGRDQPQHF. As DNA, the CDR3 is TGTACCAGCATCTGGGGACGTGATCAGCCCCAGCATTTT.

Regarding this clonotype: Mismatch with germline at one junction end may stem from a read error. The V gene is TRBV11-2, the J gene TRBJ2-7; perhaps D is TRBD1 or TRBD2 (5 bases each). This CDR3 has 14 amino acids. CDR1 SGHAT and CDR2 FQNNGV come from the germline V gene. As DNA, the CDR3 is TGTGTCAGCAGCCCAAGAGGGACGGGTGCCGAGCGGTACTTC. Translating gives CVSSPRGTGAERYF.

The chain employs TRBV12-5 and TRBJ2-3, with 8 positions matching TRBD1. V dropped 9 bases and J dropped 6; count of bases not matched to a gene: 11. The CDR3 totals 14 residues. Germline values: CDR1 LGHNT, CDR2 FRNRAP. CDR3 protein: CASLQGEDTDTQYF. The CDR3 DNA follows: TGTGCTAGCCTACAGGGGGAAGATACCGATACGCAGTATTTT.

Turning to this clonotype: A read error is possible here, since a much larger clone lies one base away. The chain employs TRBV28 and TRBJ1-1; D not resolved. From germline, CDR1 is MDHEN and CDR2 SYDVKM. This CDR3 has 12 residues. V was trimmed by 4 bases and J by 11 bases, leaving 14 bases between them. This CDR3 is CASSSETPRAFF. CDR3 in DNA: TGTGCCAGCAGTTCGGAGACACCTAGGGCTTTCTTT.

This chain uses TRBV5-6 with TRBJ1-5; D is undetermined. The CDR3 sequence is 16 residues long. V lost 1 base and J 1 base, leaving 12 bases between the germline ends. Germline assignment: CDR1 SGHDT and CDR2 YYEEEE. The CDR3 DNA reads TGTGCCAGCAGCTTGAGAGGGCCTATAAGCAATCAGCCCCAGCATTTT. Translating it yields CASSLRGPISNQPQHF.

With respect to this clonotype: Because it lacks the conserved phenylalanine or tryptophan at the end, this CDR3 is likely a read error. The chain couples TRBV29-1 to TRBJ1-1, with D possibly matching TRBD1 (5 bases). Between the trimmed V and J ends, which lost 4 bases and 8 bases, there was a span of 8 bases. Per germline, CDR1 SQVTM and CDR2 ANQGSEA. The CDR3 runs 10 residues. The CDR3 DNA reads TGCAGCGTTGCAGACAGAGAAGCTTTCCTT. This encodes CSVADREAFL.

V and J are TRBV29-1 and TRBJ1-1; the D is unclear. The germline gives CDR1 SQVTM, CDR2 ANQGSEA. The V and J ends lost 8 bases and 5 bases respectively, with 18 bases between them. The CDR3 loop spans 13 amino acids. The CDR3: CSFQRGMSTEAFF. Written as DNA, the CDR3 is TGCAGCTTTCAACGTGGTATGTCGACTGAAGCTTTCTTT.

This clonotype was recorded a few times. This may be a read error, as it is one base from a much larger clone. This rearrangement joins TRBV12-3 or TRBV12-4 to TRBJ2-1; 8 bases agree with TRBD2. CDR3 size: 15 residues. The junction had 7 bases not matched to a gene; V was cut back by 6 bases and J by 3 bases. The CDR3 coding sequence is TGTGCCAGCAGCCAGAGCGGGAGCCGCTACAATGAGCAGTTCTTC. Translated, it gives CASSQSGSRYNEQFF.

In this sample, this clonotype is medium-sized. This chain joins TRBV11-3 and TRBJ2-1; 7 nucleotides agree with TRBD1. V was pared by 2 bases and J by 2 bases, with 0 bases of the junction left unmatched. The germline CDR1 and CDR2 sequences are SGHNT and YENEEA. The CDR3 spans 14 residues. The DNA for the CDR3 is TGTGCCAGCAGCTTAACAGGGGCCTACAATGAGCAGTTCTTC. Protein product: CASSLTGAYNEQFF.

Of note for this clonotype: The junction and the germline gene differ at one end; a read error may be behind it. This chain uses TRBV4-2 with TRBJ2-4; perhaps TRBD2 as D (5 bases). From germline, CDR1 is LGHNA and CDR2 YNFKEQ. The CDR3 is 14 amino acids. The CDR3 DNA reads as TGTGCCAGTAGCCAAGAGGGTGACAAAAACATTCAGTACTTC. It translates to CASSQEGDKNIQYF.

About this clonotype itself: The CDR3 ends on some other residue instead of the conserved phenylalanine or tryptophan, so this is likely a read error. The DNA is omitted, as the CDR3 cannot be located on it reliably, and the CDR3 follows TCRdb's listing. The CDR3 reads CASTGRVGRGDTEVFL. V is TRBV6-2 or TRBV6-3 and J is TRBJ1-1; the tabulated D call, TRBD1, remains unverified against the DNA. Germline values: CDR1 MNHEY, CDR2 SVGEGT. The CDR3 adds up to 16 amino acids, both ends counted.

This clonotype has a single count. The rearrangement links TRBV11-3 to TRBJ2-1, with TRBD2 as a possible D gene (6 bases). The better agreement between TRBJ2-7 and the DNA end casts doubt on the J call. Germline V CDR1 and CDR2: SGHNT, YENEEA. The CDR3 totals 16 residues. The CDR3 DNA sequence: TGTGCCAGCAGCCCGATAGCGGCTCTTTCCTACAATGAGCAGTACTTC. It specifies CASSPIAALSYNEQYF.

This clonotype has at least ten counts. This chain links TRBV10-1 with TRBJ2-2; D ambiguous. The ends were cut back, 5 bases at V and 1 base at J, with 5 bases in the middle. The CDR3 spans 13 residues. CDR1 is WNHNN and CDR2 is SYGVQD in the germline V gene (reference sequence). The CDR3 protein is CASSLWNTGELFF. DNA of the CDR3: TGCGCCAGCAGTCTCTGGAACACCGGGGAGCTGTTTTTT.

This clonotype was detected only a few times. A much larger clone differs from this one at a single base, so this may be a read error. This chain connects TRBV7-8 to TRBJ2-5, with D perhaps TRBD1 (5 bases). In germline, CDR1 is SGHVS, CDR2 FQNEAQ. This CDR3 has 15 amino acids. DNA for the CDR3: TGTGCCAGCAGCTTAAACAGGATGCGTCAAGAGGCCCAGTACTTC. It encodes CASSLNRMRQEAQYF.

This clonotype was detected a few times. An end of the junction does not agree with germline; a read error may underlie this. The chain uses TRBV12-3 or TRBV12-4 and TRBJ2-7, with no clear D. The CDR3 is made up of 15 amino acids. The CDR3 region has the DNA TGTGCCAACAGTTCCACCCCCTACCCAGGCTACGAGCAGTACTTC. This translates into CANSSTPYPGYEQYF.

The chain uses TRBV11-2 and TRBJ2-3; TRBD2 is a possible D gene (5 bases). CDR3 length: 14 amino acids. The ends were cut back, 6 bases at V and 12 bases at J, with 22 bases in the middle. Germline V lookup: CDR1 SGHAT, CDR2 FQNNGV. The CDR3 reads CASRLRVMGRIQYF. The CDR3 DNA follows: TGTGCCAGCAGATTACGAGTTATGGGGAGAATTCAGTATTTT.

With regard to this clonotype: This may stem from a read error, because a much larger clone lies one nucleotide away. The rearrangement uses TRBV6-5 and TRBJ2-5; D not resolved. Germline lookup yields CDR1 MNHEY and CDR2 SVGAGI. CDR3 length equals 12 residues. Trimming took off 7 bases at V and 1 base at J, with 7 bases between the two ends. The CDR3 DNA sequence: TGTGCCAGCAATCACCCCCAAGAGACCCAGTACTTC. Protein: CASNHPQETQYF.